This T cell receptor (beta chain) derives from a study of blood T cell repertoires in COVID-19 (dated by TCRdb to the early 2020s). Some background on the complete study: Collaborator samples came from the United States, Italy and Spain and covered acute and convalescent phases of COVID-19. The material from the prospective study consisted of cDNA or gDNA derived from T cells, B-cell-depleted T cells, or PBMCs. Deeply sampled blood TCRbeta repertoires from subjects exposed to, actively infected with, or recovered from COVID-19 were included in the dataset. A freely available public database, intended as a resource for researchers studying the immune response to SARS-CoV-2, is where the repertoires were released. The samples were drawn from two sources: the first 160 participants of the ongoing ImmuneRACE study, and fewer than 1,500 subjects contributed by 6 global collaborators. Sample metadata almost always included a de-identified subject ID, COVID-19 status, age in years and sex. Where HLA class I and class II types were available, the types were taken from metadata supplied by the sample provider, not from assay-based typing. Broader findings and caveats from the paper: The amount of clinical and demographic metadata varied by source and participant and was provided uncurated.

Notes on this clone: No antigen is known for it. Per-nucleotide qualities are absent, and no much larger clonotype sits a single base away.

The collaborating institutions used their own protocols to collect whole blood in K2EDTA tubes. For TCRbeta analysis, collaborators shipped samples as frozen whole blood, isolated PBMCs, or DNA extracted from either of those sample types. The immunoSEQ Assay, a bias-controlled multiplex PCR, was used to amplify TCRbeta CDR3 regions from genomic DNA. The study's processing was this. The number of nucleated cells in each sample was estimated by amplification of reference gene primers within the assay. To quantify the absolute abundance of each unique TCRbeta CDR3 rearrangement, sequence reads were collapsed and filtered. For each sample, productive Simpson clonality was calculated as the square root of Simpson's diversity index over productive rearrangements. TCRdb provides this immuneACCESS table in a form limited to in-frame rearrangements. Some clones are lacking; in checked studies, under half of them reflect an unresolved V gene, and why the rest are absent is not known. V and J calls and clone size are those listed in that table; D and trimming were worked out from the DNA. This sample holds a few hundred thousand clones; roughly 90% were observed only once. The top ten clonotypes cover around 0.7% of the sample.

Relative to germline, V is missing 8 bases and J is missing 4 bases, with 17 bases of the junction outside any gene match. The CDR3 runs 17 residues from the cysteine to the phenylalanine. Only the CDR3 DNA is retained, 51 bases long and in frame from the first base. From the germline V gene, CDR1 is MGHDK and CDR2 is SYGVNS. Here the chain combines TRBV25-1 and TRBJ2-7, and TRBD2 aligns with 10 junction nucleotides. This TCR came from a human donor in a cohort sampled during active COVID-19. What was sequenced was peripheral blood. The CDR3 region has the sequence CASSLGVAGGVAYEQYF. The base sequence is TGTGCCAGCTCGCTTGGGGTAGCGGGAGGAGTGGCGTACGAGCAGTACTTC.